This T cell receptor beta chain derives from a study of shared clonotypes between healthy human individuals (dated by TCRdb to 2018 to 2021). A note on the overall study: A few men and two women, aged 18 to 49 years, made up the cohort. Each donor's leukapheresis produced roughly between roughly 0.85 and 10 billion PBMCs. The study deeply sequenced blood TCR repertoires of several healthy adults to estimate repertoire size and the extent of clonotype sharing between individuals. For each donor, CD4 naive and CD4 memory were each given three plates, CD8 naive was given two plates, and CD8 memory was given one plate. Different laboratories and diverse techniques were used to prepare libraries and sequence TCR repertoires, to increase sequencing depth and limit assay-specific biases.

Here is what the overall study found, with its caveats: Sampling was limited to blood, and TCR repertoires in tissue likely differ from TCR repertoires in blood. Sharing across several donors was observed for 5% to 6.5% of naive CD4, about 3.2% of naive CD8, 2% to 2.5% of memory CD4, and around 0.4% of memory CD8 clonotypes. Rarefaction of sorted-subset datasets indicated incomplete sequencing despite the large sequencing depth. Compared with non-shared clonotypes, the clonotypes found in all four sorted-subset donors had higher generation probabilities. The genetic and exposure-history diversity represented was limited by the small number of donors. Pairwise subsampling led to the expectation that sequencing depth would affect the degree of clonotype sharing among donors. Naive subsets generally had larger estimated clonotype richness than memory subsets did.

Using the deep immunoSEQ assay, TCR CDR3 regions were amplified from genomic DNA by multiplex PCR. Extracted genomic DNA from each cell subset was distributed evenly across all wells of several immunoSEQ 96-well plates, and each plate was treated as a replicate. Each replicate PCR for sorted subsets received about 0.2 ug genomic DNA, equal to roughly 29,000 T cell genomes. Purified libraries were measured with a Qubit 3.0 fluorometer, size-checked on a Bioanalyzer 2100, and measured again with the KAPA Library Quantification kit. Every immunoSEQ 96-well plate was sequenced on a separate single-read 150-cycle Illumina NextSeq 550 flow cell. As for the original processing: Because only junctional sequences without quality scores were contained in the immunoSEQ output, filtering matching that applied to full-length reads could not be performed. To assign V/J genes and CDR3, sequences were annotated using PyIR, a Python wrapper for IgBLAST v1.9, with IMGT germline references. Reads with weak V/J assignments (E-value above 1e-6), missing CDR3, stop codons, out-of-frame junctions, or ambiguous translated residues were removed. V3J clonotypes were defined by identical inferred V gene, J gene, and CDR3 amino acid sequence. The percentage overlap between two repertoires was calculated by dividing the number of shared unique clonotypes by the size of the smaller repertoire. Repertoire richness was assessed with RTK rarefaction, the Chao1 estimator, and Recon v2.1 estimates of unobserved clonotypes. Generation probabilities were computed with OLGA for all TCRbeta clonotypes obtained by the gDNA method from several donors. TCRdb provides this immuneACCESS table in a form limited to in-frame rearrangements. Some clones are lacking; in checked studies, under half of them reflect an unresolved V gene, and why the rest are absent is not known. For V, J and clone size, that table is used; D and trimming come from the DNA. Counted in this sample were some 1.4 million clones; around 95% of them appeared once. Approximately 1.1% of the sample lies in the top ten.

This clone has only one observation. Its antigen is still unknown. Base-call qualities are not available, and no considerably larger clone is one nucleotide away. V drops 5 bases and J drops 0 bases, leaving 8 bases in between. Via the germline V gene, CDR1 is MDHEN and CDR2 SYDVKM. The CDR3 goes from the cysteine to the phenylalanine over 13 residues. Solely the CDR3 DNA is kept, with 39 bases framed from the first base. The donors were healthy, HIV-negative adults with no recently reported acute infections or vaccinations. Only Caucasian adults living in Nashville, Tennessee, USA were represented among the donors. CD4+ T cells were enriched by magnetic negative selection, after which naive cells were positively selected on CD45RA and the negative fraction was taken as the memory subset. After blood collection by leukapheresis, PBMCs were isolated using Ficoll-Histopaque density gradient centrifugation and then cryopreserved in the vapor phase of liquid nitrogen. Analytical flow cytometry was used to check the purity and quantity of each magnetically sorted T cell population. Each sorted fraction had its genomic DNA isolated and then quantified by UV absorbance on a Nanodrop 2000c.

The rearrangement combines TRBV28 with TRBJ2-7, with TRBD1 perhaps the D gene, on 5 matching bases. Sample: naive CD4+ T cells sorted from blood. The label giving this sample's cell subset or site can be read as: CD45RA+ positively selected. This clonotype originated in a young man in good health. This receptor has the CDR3 CASSPGNSYEQYF. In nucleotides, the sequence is TGTGCCAGCAGTCCAGGGAACTCCTACGAGCAGTACTTC.